These 5 T cell receptor beta chains were all obtained from the same sample, sequenced in a study of blood T cell repertoires in COVID-19 (dated by TCRdb to about 2020). The receptor library was made with the immunoSEQ multiplex PCR assay. TCRdb obtained this table from immuneACCESS and retained in-frame rearrangements with V and J assigned. These tables miss some clones; where compared with another copy, unresolved V genes account for less than half of the shortfall, and the remainder is unexplained. The sample table contains around 150,000 clones; only one count was recorded for approximately 80% of them. Clones ranked in the top ten supply 10% to 15% of the sample. The material sequenced was PBMCs or T cells enriched from blood (not recorded which). The receptor source for this set is a woman aged 55-75 years who had recovered from COVID-19.

V is TRBV20-1 and J is TRBJ1-2; D is undetermined. Germline V CDR1 and CDR2: DFQATT, SNEGSKA (reference sequence). Trimming removed 1 base at V and 8 bases at J, with 8 bases between. CDR3 length: 11 residues. The DNA of the CDR3 is TGCAGTGCTAGAGTCAGCGGCGGCTACACCTTC. Residues: CSARVSGGYTF.

The gene calls are TRBV21-1 and TRBJ2-3; the table's D call, TRBD2, has no DNA check behind it. TRBV21-1 counts as a pseudogene. The CDR3 covers 15 residues. DNA of the CDR3: TGTGCCAGCAGCACGGGACTAGAGGGCACAGATACGCAGTATTTT. Translating it yields CASSTGLEGTDTQYF.

The CDR3 sequence is CASSVFPRQSVSYNEQFF. The CDR3 bases are TGTGCCAGCAGCGTATTCCCCAGGCAATCGGTCTCCTACAATGAGCAGTTCTTC. J is TRBJ2-1 and V is TRBV7-9; D ambiguous. With 5 bases removed from V and 0 bases from J, the gap between germline ends came to 20 bases. Germline CDR1 is SEHNR and CDR2 is FQNEAQ (reference sequence). The length of the CDR3 is 18 residues.

This chain connects TRBV29-1 to TRBJ1-1, with no clear D. CDR3 length: 13 amino acids. Germline V gene lookup returns CDR1 SQVTM and CDR2 ANQGSEA. Trimming stripped 4 bases from V and 0 bases from J, with 9 bases between. The CDR3 reads CSVAGQVNTEAFF. The CDR3, as DNA: TGCAGCGTTGCCGGTCAGGTGAACACTGAAGCTTTCTTT.

The rearrangement uses TRBV11-2 and TRBJ2-7, with no clear D. CDR1 is SGHAT, CDR2 FQNNGV, per germline. The CDR3 is 12 residues long. Trimming removed 0 bases at V and 3 bases at J, with 3 bases between. This chain's CDR3 is CASSLESYEQYF. In DNA, the CDR3 is TGTGCCAGCAGCTTAGAGAGCTACGAGCAGTACTTC.